These 8 T cell receptor beta chains share one sample of origin, sequenced in a study of Ad26.COV2.S vaccination and SARS-CoV-2 variants. The repertoire was sequenced with immunoSEQ multiplex PCR; TCRdb's copy has only in-frame clones and lacks some. The table shows fewer than 400,000 clones, with about nine tenths occurring only once. Treatment described: some 20 received Ad26.COV2.S at low or high dose, single or two shots; 5 received placebo; per-sample allocation not given. Following the first vaccine or placebo injection, samples were taken on day 63. Sample: peripheral blood, taken in a trial of Ad26.COV2.S vaccine versus placebo. The source of these receptors is a person aged 18-60 years who received the Ad26.COV2.S COVID-19 vaccine or a placebo.

This chain connects TRBV27 to TRBJ1-4; the D gene is possibly TRBD1 (5 bases). The CDR3 extends over 18 amino acids. Between the trimmed V and J ends, which lost 1 base and 0 bases, there was a span of 15 bases. Germline V gives CDR1 MNHEY, CDR2 SMNVEV (reference sequence). CDR3 sequence (DNA): TGTGCCAGCAGTTTATATCAGGGCGGATTTTCAACTAATGAAAAACTGTTTTTT. Residues: CASSLYQGGFSTNEKLFF.

The V call is TRBV28, the J call TRBJ1-2; 7 nucleotides align to TRBD1. Trimming removed 2 bases from V and 7 bases from J; junction bases left unmatched: 7. Germline V gene sequence: CDR1 MDHEN, CDR2 SYDVKM. The length of the CDR3 is 14 residues. CDR3 residues: CASSLAAGGSGYTF. The CDR3 nucleotides read TGTGCCAGCAGTTTAGCGGCAGGGGGTAGTGGCTACACCTTC.

This chain joins TRBV2 and TRBJ1-2; 8 bases fit TRBD1. Looked up from germline, CDR1 is SNHLY and CDR2 is FYNNEI. Trimming took 5 bases from V and 7 from J; bases not matched to a gene: 6. The CDR3 spans 13 residues. The CDR3 protein is CASSLGQGSGYTF. CDR3 DNA: TGTGCCAGCAGTCTAGGACAGGGCTCTGGCTACACCTTC.

The chain combines TRBV9 with TRBJ2-5; D is undetermined. This CDR3 is 15 amino acids long. V was clipped by 5 bases and J by 5 bases, with 19 bases between them. The germline V gene has CDR1 SGDLS and CDR2 YYNGEE. The CDR3 nucleotides read TGTGCCAGCAGTCCCCTCCCCCGTTTGGGGGAGACCCAGTACTTC. Its protein product is CASSPLPRLGETQYF.

The chain carries TRBV2 and TRBJ1-5; no clear D gene. The CDR3 length is 15 residues. The germline V gene encodes CDR1 SNHLY and CDR2 FYNNEI. Trimming shortened V by 1 base and J by 0 bases, and 7 bases separated the two germline ends. CDR3 sequence reads: CASSEDAYSNQPQHF. In DNA, the CDR3 is TGTGCCAGCAGTGAAGACGCCTATAGCAATCAGCCCCAGCATTTT.

This chain links TRBV7-2 with TRBJ2-1; no reliable D call. Germline CDR1 reads SGHTA; CDR2 reads FQGNSA. The CDR3 extends over 14 amino acids. The V gene lost 1 base and the J gene lost 7 bases, with 11 bases spanning the gap. CDR3 in amino acids: CASSLGLDRNEQFF. CDR3 in DNA: TGTGCCAGCAGCTTAGGCCTGGATCGGAATGAGCAGTTCTTC.

DNA of the CDR3: TGTGCCAGCAGCCGAAACAGGGCCGATACGCAGTATTTT. It translates to CASSRNRADTQYF. The rearrangement links TRBV27 to TRBJ2-3; possible D gene TRBD1, 6 bases. V was clipped by 6 bases and J by 6 bases, with 13 bases between them. Germline CDR1 is MNHEY and CDR2 is SMNVEV (reference sequence). This CDR3 spans 13 amino acids.

The V call is TRBV15, the J call TRBJ2-5; D is uncertain. V dropped 3 bases and J dropped 5 bases, with 16 bases sitting between them. From germline, CDR1 is LNHNV and CDR2 YYDKDF (reference sequence). The CDR3 is 15 residues long. The CDR3: CATSRERSPGETQYF. The DNA of the CDR3 is TGTGCCACCAGCAGGGAAAGATCCCCTGGTGAGACCCAGTACTTC.